This TCR beta chain was sequenced during a study of blood T cell repertoires in COVID-19. Some clones are missing from TCRdb's copy, which holds only in-frame ones; the method was immunoSEQ multiplex PCR. The sample consists of 200,000 to 250,000 clones, more than 70% of them appearing once. Germline CDR1 is SGHNT and CDR2 is YYREEE (reference sequence). The junction had 2 bases not matched to a gene; V was cut back by 3 bases and J by 2 bases. This CDR3 comprises 14 residues. The sequence was obtained from a man of 80 years or more with acute or convalescent COVID-19. The rearrangement joins TRBV5-4 to TRBJ2-3; TRBD2 matches 8 bases. The source material was peripheral blood. The CDR3 nucleotides are TGTGCCAGCAGCTCGGGGGGGGTCACAGATACGCAGTATTTT. It codes for CASSSGGVTDTQYF.